The subject of this entry is one TCR beta chain. Germline CDR1 reads SGHVS; CDR2 reads FNYEAQ. V dropped 1 base and J dropped 1 base, with 7 bases sitting between them. This CDR3 is 15 amino acids long. Clones were sequenced by immunoSEQ multiplex PCR, and TCRdb holds only the in-frame ones, with some missing. The repertoire holds some 400,000 clones, with approximately 87% as singletons. These data come from a study of blood T cell repertoires in COVID-19. The specimen was peripheral blood. The V call is TRBV7-6, the J call TRBJ2-2; D ambiguous. This receptor was identified in a woman in her 30s with COVID-19, enrolled during active disease. DNA for the CDR3: TGTGCCAGCAGCTTAGAGCATTTGAACACCGGGGAGCTGTTTTTT. The encoded protein is CASSLEHLNTGELFF. The full variable domain, completed using reference TRBV7-6 and TRBJ2-2, is GAGVSQSPRYKVTKRGQDVALRCDPISGHVSLYWYRQALGQGPEFLTYFNYEAQQDKSGLPNDRFSAERPEGSISTLTIQRTEQRDSAMYRCASSLEHLNTGELFFGEGSRLTVL.